This T cell receptor (beta chain) was captured by sequencing in a study of tumor T cells in aggressive B-cell lymphoma. Profiling relied on immunoSEQ multiplex PCR, and the TCRdb table lists in-frame clones only, not all of them. The table has roughly 960 clones, around three quarters seen once; the top ten hold 9% to 10%. A note on this clone: The junction does not match germline at one end; this may be a read error.

Germline CDR1 SGDLS, CDR2 YYNGEE. The CDR3 spans 16 residues. The source is an adult with diffuse large B cell lymphoma. Sequencing was carried out using tumor tissue. V and J are TRBV9 and TRBJ2-6, with a tentative D call TRBD2 (5 bases). The chain's CDR3 is CASCHPGCSGANVLTF. The CDR3 bases are TGCGCCAGCTGCCACCCGGGGTGCTCTGGGGCCAACGTCCTGACTTTC.